One and the same sample provided the 16 T cell receptor beta chains below, sequenced in a study of human T cells and chemical hapten exposure. Total RNA was isolated from whole blood that had not been fractionated. TCRdb ran MiXCR on the 5' RACE reads and lists one entry per CDR3 protein. The sample lists 110,000 or so distinct CDR3 sequences, roughly a fifth occurring once. These receptors were collected from a human donor in good health.

This clonotype was counted a few times. The J gene is TRBJ2-7, the V gene TRBV28, with 9 bases fitting TRBD1. The CDR3 length is 14 residues. V trimming: 6 bases; J trimming: 6 bases; junction bases outside the gene matches: 9. Germline CDR1 MDHEN, CDR2 SYDVKM. CDR3 bases: TGTGCCAGCAGCAGCAACAGGGGGCGCCGCGAGCAGTACTTC. Its translation: CASSSNRGRREQYF.

The rearrangement links TRBV2 to TRBJ2-3; D possibly corresponds to TRBD1 (6 bases). Trimming took 8 bases from V and 2 from J, leaving 11 bases between them. The V gene's germline CDR1 is SNHLY and CDR2 FYNNEI. The CDR3 spans 13 residues. For the CDR3, the DNA is TGTGCCAGCCCCAGGACAGCCACAGATACGCAGTATTTT. Translating gives CASPRTATDTQYF.

In this sample, this clonotype turned up a few times. This chain joins TRBV2 and TRBJ2-6, with 9 bases that match TRBD1. Per the germline V gene, CDR1 is SNHLY and CDR2 is FYNNEI. The CDR3 loop spans 16 amino acids. The junction had 0 bases not matched to a gene; V was cut back by 1 base and J by 2 bases. As DNA, the CDR3 is TGTGCCAGCAGTGAAGGACAGGGGGCTGGGGCCAACGTCCTGACTTTC. Its translation is CASSEGQGAGANVLTF.

This rearrangement joins TRBV9 to TRBJ2-1; 8 bases are shared with TRBD2. Trimming took 2 bases from V and 14 from J; bases not matched to a gene: 12. This CDR3 is 14 amino acids long. CDR1 SGDLS and CDR2 YYNGEE come from the germline V gene. The CDR3 DNA follows: TGTGCCAGCAGCGTGACCCCGTACGGGGGGGGGGAGTTCTTC. Residues: CASSVTPYGGGEFF.

This rearrangement joins TRBV9 to TRBJ2-5; perhaps TRBD1 as D (6 bases). V was trimmed by 4 bases and J by 5 bases, leaving 15 bases between them. Germline V gene data show CDR1 as SGDLS and CDR2 as YYNGEE. The CDR3 runs to 14 residues. CDR3 sequence (DNA): TGTGCCAGCAGCCCGACAGGATCAGGGGAGACCCAGTACTTC. Protein sequence: CASSPTGSGETQYF.

This clonotype was observed a handful of times. The V and J genes are TRBV29-1 and TRBJ2-1; 10 bases agree with TRBD1. CDR1 and CDR2 (germline): SQVTM, ANQGSEA. J lost 6 bases, V lost 7 bases, and 6 bases had no gene match. CDR3 length: 13 amino acids. CDR3 residues: CSGRQGAGNEQFF. Here the CDR3 DNA reads TGCAGCGGCCGACAGGGGGCGGGCAATGAGCAGTTCTTC.

This rearrangement joins TRBV7-9 to TRBJ2-5; weak D call: TRBD2 (6 bases). The germline V gene encodes CDR1 SEHNR and CDR2 FQNEAQ (reference sequence). The CDR3 runs to 16 residues. V lost 5 bases and J 0 bases, leaving 16 bases between the germline ends. The CDR3 protein is CASSPFVGGYQETQYF. The CDR3 DNA is TGTGCCAGCAGCCCCTTCGTCGGAGGGTACCAAGAGACCCAGTACTTC. The complete variable domain, with remaining parts taken from reference TRBV7-9 and TRBJ2-5, reads DTGVSQNPRHKITKRGQNVTFRCDPISEHNRLYWYRQTLGQGPEFLTYFQNEAQLEKSRLLSDRFSAERPKGSFSTLEIQRTEQGDSAMYLCASSPFVGGYQETQYFGPGTRLLVL.

The V and J genes are TRBV6-1 and TRBJ1-5; D ambiguous. The length of the CDR3 is 14 residues. Germline V gene sequence: CDR1 MNHNS, CDR2 SASEGT. V was trimmed by 6 bases and J by 9 bases, leaving 18 bases between them. The CDR3 spells CASSWAEIAGPQHF. The CDR3 DNA is TGTGCCAGCAGCTGGGCGGAGATAGCAGGGCCCCAGCATTTT.

The chain recombines TRBV7-3 with TRBJ2-6, with 7 bases aligning to TRBD1. Germline values: CDR1 SGHTA, CDR2 FQGTGA. The J segment lost 0 bases and the V segment lost 4 bases, leaving 6 bases of the junction unmatched. The CDR3 contains 17 residues. DNA for the CDR3: TGTGCCAGCAGCTCCCCGGGACAGAGCTCTGGGGCCAACGTCCTGACTTTC. It specifies CASSSPGQSSGANVLTF. Full variable domain (outside the CDR3, taken from reference TRBV7-3 and TRBJ2-6): GAGVSQTPSNKVTEKGKYVELRCDPISGHTALYWYRQSLGQGPEFLIYFQGTGAADDSGLPNDRFFAVRPEGSVSTLKIQRTERGDSAVYLCASSSPGQSSGANVLTFGAGSRLTVL.

This CDR3 is CASSVGQTETQYF. The CDR3 DNA reads TGTGCCAGCAGCGTAGGCCAGACGGAGACCCAGTACTTC. The V and J genes are TRBV9 and TRBJ2-5; unclear D gene. The length of the CDR3 is 13 residues. V was trimmed by 0 bases and J by 5 bases, leaving 8 bases between them. Per the germline V gene, CDR1 is SGDLS and CDR2 is YYNGEE. Full variable domain (remainder filled in from reference TRBV9 and TRBJ2-5): DSGVTQTPKHLITATGQRVTLRCSPRSGDLSVYWYQQSLDQGLQFLIQYYNGEERAKGNILERFSAQQFPDLHSELNLSSLELGDSALYFCASSVGQTETQYFGPGTRLLVL.

Only a few counts were recorded for this clonotype. The chain employs TRBV20-1 and TRBJ2-2; maybe TRBD2 (6 bases). Trimming stripped 0 bases from V and 7 bases from J, with 18 bases between. The CDR3 spans 16 residues. Germline loops: CDR1 DFQATT, CDR2 SNEGSKA (reference sequence). The CDR3 nucleotides are TGCAGTGCTAGAGACCGGTACCATCGGAGGGGCGGGGAGCTGTTTTTT. This encodes CSARDRYHRRGGELFF.

This clonotype was observed a few times. The chain joins TRBV4-1 to TRBJ2-6; D possibly corresponds to TRBD2 (5 bases). CDR3 length: 18 residues. V shed 6 bases and J shed 0 bases, with 18 bases lying between them. In germline, CDR1 is MGHRA, CDR2 YSYEKL. The DNA for the CDR3 is TGCGCCAGCAGTCTTGAGGGAAGGGCCCTCTCTGGGGCCAACGTCCTGACTTTC. Protein: CASSLEGRALSGANVLTF.

The rearrangement joins TRBV4-1 to TRBJ1-5; possibly TRBD1 for D (6 bases). From germline, CDR1 is MGHRA and CDR2 YSYEKL. Trimming took 4 bases from V and 5 from J, leaving 18 bases between them. This CDR3 region has 16 residues. CDR3 in amino acids: CASSRRTDEADQPQHF. CDR3 in DNA: TGCGCCAGCAGCCGACGGACAGACGAGGCGGATCAGCCCCAGCATTTT.

This rearrangement joins TRBV9 to TRBJ1-4; D is undetermined. V gave up 3 bases and J gave up 3 bases, with 12 bases separating them. Germline CDR1 is SGDLS and CDR2 is YYNGEE. This CDR3 is 15 amino acids long. CDR3 loop: CASSATPGSNEKLFF. In DNA, the CDR3 is TGTGCCAGCAGCGCGACTCCGGGATCTAATGAAAAACTGTTTTTT. Full variable domain (remainder filled in from reference TRBV9 and TRBJ1-4): DSGVTQTPKHLITATGQRVTLRCSPRSGDLSVYWYQQSLDQGLQFLIQYYNGEERAKGNILERFSAQQFPDLHSELNLSSLELGDSALYFCASSATPGSNEKLFFGSGTQLSVL.

V usage is TRBV27 and J usage is TRBJ2-1; D possibly corresponds to TRBD2 (5 bases). CDR1 MNHEY and CDR2 SMNVEV come from the germline V gene (reference sequence). CDR3 length: 14 amino acids. V was trimmed by 5 bases and J by 2 bases, leaving 10 bases between them. CDR3 residues: CASSPLAAYNEQFF. DNA for the CDR3: TGTGCCAGCAGTCCCCTAGCTGCCTACAATGAGCAGTTCTTC.

This clonotype occurred a few times. The rearrangement links TRBV10-3 to TRBJ2-3; D remains ambiguous. Germline assignment: CDR1 ENHRY and CDR2 SYGVKD. The CDR3 is 14 residues long. Trimming left V 0 bases short and J 6 bases short, with 10 bases between. This chain's CDR3 is CAISESSALDTQYF. In DNA, the CDR3 is TGTGCCATCAGTGAGTCGAGTGCACTCGATACGCAGTATTTT.